Below, one T cell receptor beta chain is given with its context. No cognate antigen has been identified for it. Per-nucleotide qualities are absent, and no much larger clonotype sits a single base away. To prepare the library, the immunoSEQ multiplex PCR assay was applied. In TCRdb, the immuneACCESS table is reduced to in-frame sequences with V and J assigned. These tables do not hold every clone; where another copy was compared, an unresolved V gene accounts for under half, and the others remain unexplained. The sample table shows about 42,000 clones, and more than 85% are seen once. In total, the top ten clones hold about 2% of the sample. Cut back by 5 bases and 0 bases, the V and J ends lie 13 bases apart. The CDR3, cysteine through phenylalanine, is 15 amino acids long. Of all the DNA, just the CDR3 is kept, 45 bases in frame from base 1. The germline V gene provides CDR1 SGHRS and CDR2 YFSETQ.

This specimen belongs to a study of T cell changes during pregnancy in multiple sclerosis (dated by TCRdb to about 2019). Describing the broader study: The study looked at changes in the T cell repertoire across pregnancy in women with multiple sclerosis.

The TCR was taken from a female donor in good health, enrolled as a control in a pregnancy study. Recombination connected TRBV5-1 to TRBJ2-3; a tentative D call is TRBD2 (6 bases match). The sample in question was CD4+ T cells from peripheral blood mononuclear cells, obtained after pregnancy. The CDR3 region: CASRYSSGSTDTQYF. The bases are TGCGCCAGCAGATATAGTAGCGGTAGCACAGATACGCAGTATTTT.